The sequence of this TCR beta chain was determined in a study of beta chain features in type 1 diabetes. Broader study findings: All four CD4+ subsets from Type 1 diabetes patients carried moderately but significantly shorter TCRB CDR3s.

Sequencing targeted expressed TCRB transcripts, as all isolated RNA had been reverse transcribed. Clones were read by immunoSEQ multiplex PCR, and TCRdb kept only the in-frame ones, dropping some. The table includes a few hundred thousand clones, about 12% detected once. This clone was picked up a small number of times. What it binds is not known. CDR3 length equals 13 residues. Looked up from germline, CDR1 is MDHEN and CDR2 is SYDVKM. V was trimmed by 6 bases and J by 1 base, leaving 9 bases between them. This chain joins TRBV28 and TRBJ1-1; D may be TRBD1 (5 bases). The clonotype was recovered from a woman aged 18-29 years with type 1 diabetes. The sequencing sample was made of naive CD4+ T cells from blood. This chain's CDR3 is CASRTQGNTEAFF. The CDR3 nucleotides read TGTGCCAGCAGAACCCAGGGGAACACTGAAGCTTTCTTT.